Below, 21 T cell receptor beta chains from the same sample are listed, as sequenced in a study of metastatic and nonmetastatic thyroid tumors. Each patient went into thyroid surgery without having received any treatment. With MiXCR, TCRdb called clones anew from the PCR reads. The table includes 25,000 to 35,000 clones, 25% to 35% detected once. The material sequenced was blood. These receptors originate from a female donor with papillary thyroid cancer or a benign thyroid nodule (not recorded which). Some clones in this sample may be carry-over from other donors' samples.

This clone turned up a few times. The chain combines TRBV7-9 with TRBJ2-2; D gene uncertain. The CDR3 contains 13 residues. The V gene's germline CDR1 is SEHNR and CDR2 FQNEAQ (reference sequence). V lost 6 bases and J 7 bases, leaving 12 bases between the germline ends. This chain's CDR3 is CASSSSGFGELFF. The CDR3 nucleotides are TGTGCCAGCAGTTCCTCAGGTTTCGGGGAGCTGTTTTTT.

This clone qualifies as large. The chain couples TRBV28 to TRBJ2-1; D may match TRBD1 or TRBD2 (5 bases each). Germline V gene lookup returns CDR1 MDHEN and CDR2 SYDVKM. The CDR3 runs 14 residues. V was shortened by 6 bases and J by 1 base, with 10 bases between the two germline ends. Written as DNA, the CDR3 is TGTGCCAGCAGCTGGGGACCTTCCTACAATGAGCAGTTCTTC. The encoded protein is CASSWGPSYNEQFF.

This clone was seen many times. V and J are TRBV5-6 and TRBJ2-7, with 12 nucleotides matching TRBD1. Germline CDR1 and CDR2: SGHDT and YYEEEE. The CDR3 has 19 amino acids. Trimming cost V 2 bases and J 4 bases; bases outside gene matches: 16. The CDR3 spells CASSFTGTGGFTGSYEQYF. The CDR3 DNA is TGTGCCAGCAGCTTTACCGGGACAGGGGGCTTTACGGGAAGTTACGAGCAGTACTTC. The whole variable domain, filled in from reference TRBV5-6 and TRBJ2-7, reads DAGVTQSPTHLIKTRGQQVTLRCSPKSGHDTVSWYQQALGQGPQFIFQYYEEEERQRGNFPDRFSGHQFPNYSSELNVNALLLGDSALYLCASSFTGTGGFTGSYEQYFGPGTRLTVT.

The chain carries TRBV20-1 and TRBJ2-3, with 9 bases identical to TRBD2. With 2 bases clipped from V and 6 bases from J, the junction kept 12 bases outside the gene matches. CDR1 is DFQATT and CDR2 is SNEGSKA in the germline V gene (reference sequence). This CDR3 region has 16 residues. The CDR3 sequence is CSARRGVAGVADTQYF. The CDR3, as DNA: TGCAGTGCTAGAAGGGGGGTAGCGGGGGTCGCGGATACGCAGTATTTT.

The rearrangement links TRBV3-1 to TRBJ1-3, with 8 bases that match TRBD1. The CDR3 extends over 15 amino acids. Germline V lookup: CDR1 LGHDT, CDR2 YNNKEL (reference sequence). The ends lost 3 bases at V and 2 bases at J; junction bases unmatched: 3. CDR3 protein: CASSQTGEAGNTIYF. CDR3 bases: TGTGCCAGCAGCCAGACAGGGGAGGCTGGAAACACCATATATTTT. Full variable domain (missing parts from reference TRBV3-1 and TRBJ1-3): DTAVSQTPKYLVTQMGNDKSIKCEQNLGHDTMYWYKQDSKKFLKIMFSYNNKELIINETVPNRFSPKSPDKAHLNLHINSLELGDSAVYFCASSQTGEAGNTIYFGEGSWLTVV.

This sequence joins TRBV18 and TRBJ2-5; perhaps TRBD1 as D (6 bases). The tail of the sequence fits TRBJ2-1 better, so the J call may be wrong. CDR3 size: 16 residues. Germline CDR1 reads KGHSH; CDR2 reads LQKENI. CDR3 nucleotides: TGTGCCAGCTCATCCACTACAGGGACAACATACAATGAGCAGTTCTTC. It is translated as CASSSTTGTTYNEQFF.

This clone was detected a few times. This sequence joins TRBV6-1 and TRBJ2-7; D gene uncertain. Germline-derived CDR1 and CDR2 are MNHNS and SASEGT. The CDR3 is 12 amino acids. The CDR3 sequence is CAVGYPSYEQYF. CDR3 nucleotide sequence: TGTGCTGTGGGATATCCTTCCTACGAGCAGTACTTC.

This clone was observed a few times. The chain has TRBV6-1 and TRBJ1-3; D is uncertain. The V gene lost 4 bases and the J gene lost 3 bases, with 7 bases spanning the gap. This CDR3 has 13 residues. Germline V gene data show CDR1 as MNHNS and CDR2 as SASEGT. In nucleotides, the CDR3 is TGTGCCAGCAGTGGAGGGAATGGAAACACCATATATTTT. This codes for CASSGGNGNTIYF.

The chain links TRBV20-1 to TRBJ2-2, with D perhaps matching TRBD1 (7 bases). Germline CDR1 and CDR2: DFQATT and SNEGSKA (reference sequence). The V end was cut by 1 base, the J end by 9 bases, with 15 bases between. CDR3 length: 14 amino acids. The CDR3 bases are TGCAGTGCTAGAGGTTCAGGGGGGACCCGGGAGCTGTTTTTT. Translated, it gives CSARGSGGTRELFF.

The CDR3 protein is CASSHRGERSDEQYV. CDR3 nucleotides: TGCGCCAGCAGCCATCGTGGGGAGAGATCCGACGAGCAGTACGTC. The genes are TRBV5-1 and TRBJ2-7; a possible D gene is TRBD2 (5 bases). There are 15 residues in the CDR3. Trimming removed 4 bases from V and 5 bases from J, with 19 bases in between. Looked up from germline, CDR1 is SGHRS and CDR2 is YFSETQ.

CDR3 sequence (DNA): TGTGCCAGCAGTTCACAGAACACCGGGGAGCTGTTTTTT. This encodes CASSSQNTGELFF. J is TRBJ2-2 and V is TRBV28; unclear D gene. V gave up 4 bases and J gave up 1 base, with 4 bases separating them. The CDR3 length is 13 residues. Germline V gene sequence: CDR1 MDHEN, CDR2 SYDVKM.

The sample holds a few counts of this clone. CDR3 residues: CASSPTSGNTGELFF. CDR3 sequence (DNA): TGTGCCAGCAGCCCCACTAGCGGGAATACCGGGGAGCTGTTTTTT. The V gene is TRBV28, the J gene TRBJ2-2, with TRBD2 identical over 10 bases. V shed 6 bases, J shed 5 bases, and the junction held 6 bases outside the gene matches. The germline V gene has CDR1 MDHEN and CDR2 SYDVKM. The CDR3 consists of 15 residues.

By frequency in the sample, this clone is medium-sized (0.01 to 0.1%). This chain uses TRBV10-3 with TRBJ1-6; D remains unclear. Germline V gene data show CDR1 as ENHRY and CDR2 as SYGVKD. The CDR3 extends over 13 amino acids. V was trimmed by 6 bases and J by 6 bases, leaving 9 bases between them. CDR3 residues: CAISASFNSPLHF. The CDR3 DNA follows: TGTGCCATCAGCGCTTCATTTAATTCACCCCTCCACTTT.

Ten or more counts support this clone. This sequence joins TRBV2 and TRBJ2-6; no firm D call. Germline loops: CDR1 SNHLY, CDR2 FYNNEI. The CDR3 loop spans 14 amino acids. Trimming took off 5 bases at V and 4 bases at J, with 9 bases between the two ends. The CDR3 loop is CASSYYFGANVLTF. The CDR3 DNA sequence: TGTGCCAGCAGTTACTACTTCGGGGCCAACGTCCTGACTTTC.

The CDR3, as DNA: TGCGCCAGCAGCCAAGGGACTAGCGGATATGAGCAGTTCTTC. This gives the protein CASSQGTSGYEQFF. This sequence joins TRBV4-3 and TRBJ2-1; 10 bases are a match to TRBD2. The CDR3 extends over 14 amino acids. After removal of 1 base from V and 8 bases from J, the junction contained 2 bases not matched to a gene. Germline CDR1 reads LGHNA; CDR2 reads YSLEER.

The chain uses TRBV19 and TRBJ2-7; no clear D gene. With 1 base removed from V and 0 bases from J, the gap between germline ends came to 4 bases. The CDR3 has 13 residues. The V gene's germline CDR1 is LNHDA and CDR2 SQIVND (reference sequence). For the CDR3, the DNA is TGTGCCAGTAGTATAGCGTCCTCCTACGAGCAGTACTTC. Its translation is CASSIASSYEQYF. The full variable domain, with the rest looked up from reference TRBV19 and TRBJ2-7, is DGGITQSPKYLFRKEGQNVTLSCEQNLNHDAMYWYRQDPGQGLRLIYYSQIVNDFQKGDIAEGYSVSREKKESFPLTVTSAQKNPTAFYLCASSIASSYEQYFGPGTRLTVT.

This clone was seen a handful of times. The CDR3 loop is CASSLTVDYGYTF. The CDR3 DNA reads TGTGCCAGCAGCTTAACAGTGGACTATGGCTACACCTTC. This chain joins TRBV7-2 and TRBJ1-2; no definite D call. The V gene's germline CDR1 is SGHTA and CDR2 FQGNSA. This CDR3 is 13 amino acids long. The V end was cut by 2 bases, the J end by 3 bases, with 7 bases between. Full variable domain (outside the CDR3, taken from reference TRBV7-2 and TRBJ1-2): GAGVSQSPSNKVTEKGKDVELRCDPISGHTALYWYRQSLGQGLEFLIYFQGNSAPDKSGLPSDRFSAERTGGSVSTLTIQRTQQEDSAVYLCASSLTVDYGYTFGSGTRLTVV.

V usage is TRBV6-6 and J usage is TRBJ2-7; 7 bases agree with TRBD1. Germline values: CDR1 MNHNY, CDR2 SVGAGI (reference sequence). The CDR3 has 14 amino acids. The trim removed 1 base at V and 6 bases at J, leaving 6 bases unmatched. The CDR3 nucleotides read TGTGCCAGCAGTTACTGGCTATCAGGGGGCGAGCAGTACTTC. Residues: CASSYWLSGGEQYF.

This chain joins TRBV5-1 and TRBJ2-3; D gene ambiguous. The length of the CDR3 is 14 residues. With 4 bases removed from V and 6 bases from J, the gap between germline ends came to 15 bases. Per the germline V gene, CDR1 is SGHRS and CDR2 is YFSETQ. The CDR3 sequence is CASSPVRSWDTQYF. In nucleotides, the CDR3 is TGCGCCAGCAGCCCCGTCCGGTCCTGGGATACGCAGTATTTT.

This clone was observed a handful of times. The rearrangement joins TRBV10-3 to TRBJ2-7; 11 nucleotides agree with TRBD2. CDR3 size: 16 residues. Germline CDR1 reads ENHRY; CDR2 reads SYGVKD. V trimming: 2 bases; J trimming: 3 bases; junction bases outside the gene matches: 6. Written as DNA, the CDR3 is TGTGCCATCAGTGAGACAAGAACTAGCGGGAGCTACGAGCAGTACTTC. Its protein product is CAISETRTSGSYEQYF.

This clone was detected ten times or more. The V and J genes are TRBV7-3 and TRBJ2-2, with D tentatively TRBD1 or TRBD2 (5 bases each). The CDR3 sequence is 13 residues long. The germline V gene has CDR1 SGHTA and CDR2 FQGTGA. The V end lost 5 bases, the J end lost 7 bases, and 11 bases lay between the germline ends. The CDR3 DNA reads TGTGCCAGCAGCACCGGGACGGGCGGGGAGCTGTTTTTT. It translates to CASSTGTGGELFF.